This T cell receptor beta chain was documented in a study of T cell responses to AZD1222 COVID-19 vaccine. At the level of the study: Researchers grouped second doses given at about 4 or about 12 weeks into one pool. Study observations and caveats: Only a handful of AZD1222 recipients were seropositive at baseline.

Assay used: immunoSEQ multiplex PCR; TCRdb lists only in-frame clones, some missing. The sample lists 130,000 or so clones, 80% to 90% occurring once. This clone came up once. Antigen unknown. The CDR3 sequence is 14 residues long. The ends were cut back, 3 bases at V and 3 bases at J, with 11 bases in the middle. Per the germline V gene, CDR1 is GTSNPN and CDR2 is SVGIG (reference sequence). Sequencing was performed on peripheral blood, taken on day 0 of AZD1222 vaccination. This chain joins TRBV30 and TRBJ2-2, with D unresolved. This sequence originates from an adult in good health. The CDR3: CAWRDGPDTGELFF. CDR3 sequence (DNA): TGTGCCTGGAGGGATGGACCGGACACCGGGGAGCTGTTTTTT.